This TCR beta chain emerged from a study of shared clonotypes between healthy human individuals. Study overall: Two women and a few men aged 18 to 49 served as donors.

Here immunoSEQ multiplex PCR was the method, and the copy in TCRdb shows in-frame clones only, minus some. The repertoire includes approximately 1,500,000 clones, roughly 96% of them detected once, and about 1% sits in the top ten. Worth noting for this clone: Its antigen is unknown.

Broader study findings: Memory subsets had estimated richness that was generally smaller than that of naive subsets.

From CD4+ cells came CD45RA+ naive and CD45RA-negative memory subsets. The junction had 14 bases not matched to a gene; V was cut back by 5 bases and J by 0 bases. Looked up from germline, CDR1 is KGHSH and CDR2 is LQKENI. CDR3 length equals 18 residues. This receptor was obtained from a man between 25 and 39 years old in good health. Material: naive CD4+ T cells sorted from blood. Subset of the sample: CD45RA+ positively selected. The V call is TRBV18, the J call TRBJ1-1, with 8 bases lining up with TRBD1. The CDR3: CASSATPGQVLLNTEAFF. CDR3 sequence (DNA): TGTGCCAGCTCAGCTACCCCGGGACAGGTCTTGCTGAACACTGAAGCTTTCTTT.